This TCR beta chain came from a study of blood T cell repertoires in COVID-19. Overall study context: All recovered Cohort 3 donors got two negative PCRs, got clearance, or saw symptom resolution.

From germline, CDR1 is SGHNT and CDR2 YENEEA. CDR3 length equals 15 residues. Trimming took 5 bases from V and 0 from J; bases not matched to a gene: 4. Sequencing used immunoSEQ multiplex PCR; TCRdb keeps in-frame clones, though not all of them. The sample contains some 200,000 clones, 85% to 90% of which appear only once. Specimen: PBMCs or T cells enriched from blood (not recorded which). This receptor was identified in a woman in her forties or fifties in a cohort exposed to, infected with or recovered from COVID-19 (not recorded which). V usage is TRBV11-3 and J usage is TRBJ2-1; TRBD1 agrees at 7 bases. The CDR3, as DNA: TGTGCCAGCAGCCGACAGGGTAGCTCCTACAATGAGCAGTTCTTC. As protein: CASSRQGSSYNEQFF.